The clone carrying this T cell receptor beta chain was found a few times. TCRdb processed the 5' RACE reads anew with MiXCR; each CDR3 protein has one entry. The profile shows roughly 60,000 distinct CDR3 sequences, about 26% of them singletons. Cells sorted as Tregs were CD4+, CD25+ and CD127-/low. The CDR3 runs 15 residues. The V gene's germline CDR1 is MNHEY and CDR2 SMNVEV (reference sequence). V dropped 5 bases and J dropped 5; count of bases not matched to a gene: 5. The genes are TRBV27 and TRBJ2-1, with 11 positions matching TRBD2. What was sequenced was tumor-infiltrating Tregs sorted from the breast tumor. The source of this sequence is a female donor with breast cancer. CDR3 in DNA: TGTGCCAGCAGTATGGGGACTAGCGGAAACAATGAGCAGTTCTTC. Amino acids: CASSMGTSGNNEQFF.